The rows below give T cell receptor beta chains drawn from one sample of a study of cytomegalovirus exposure and HLA in healthy donors. Clones were sequenced by immunoSEQ multiplex PCR, and TCRdb holds only the in-frame ones, with some missing. The table lists 150,000 to 200,000 clones, over 70% of them singletons. The source material was PBMCs. These receptors were obtained from a woman aged 18-35 years in good health and CMV-seropositive. The CDR3 runs from the conserved cysteine through the conserved F or W. The order of the fields is J gene, V gene, CDR3 protein.

>TRBJ2-5|TRBV25-1
CASSDPGRAQETQYF
>TRBJ2-5|TRBV29-1
CSVGRGGQETQYF
>TRBJ2-1|TRBV19
CASSMTAGSGNEQFF
>TRBJ1-1|TRBV5-6
CASSLERTGRTEAFF
>TRBJ1-4|TRBV5-1
CASSVGLSTNEKLFF
>TRBJ1-2|TRBV19
CASSRRGNYGYTF
>TRBJ1-5|TRBV18
CASSQEQGPNQPQHF
>TRBJ2-1|TRBV7-7
CASSLGAGMDEQFF
>TRBJ2-3|TRBV5-6
CASSSRTSSGGHLFTQYF
>TRBJ2-3|TRBV9
CASSYRGGSGGAGTDTQYF
>TRBJ1-3|TRBV5-6
CASSSYSGNTIYF
>TRBJ2-7|TRBV5-5
CASSRRLGQGGEQYF
>TRBJ2-7|TRBV2
CASSEQVTSYEQYF
>TRBJ1-2|TRBV6-5
CASSYSVGGWGYTF
>TRBJ1-1|TRBV6-5
CASRQGSTEAFF
>TRBJ1-2|TRBV7-9
CASRAGHNYGYTF
>TRBJ1-2|TRBV7-9
CASSDGTGYGYTF
>TRBJ2-5|TRBV5-1
CASSLYSDRVRETQYF
>TRBJ1-2|TRBV30
CAWSGGQYSYYGYTF